This TCR beta chain is drawn from a study of shared clonotypes between healthy human individuals. Findings and limits, study-wide: It was observed that approximately 5% of naive CD4 clonotypes were shared across a handful of donors. Generation probabilities of non-shared clonotypes were lower (relative to those shared by all four donors).

Sorted-subset replicate PCR reactions contained roughly 210 ng DNA, corresponding to some 28,000 T cell genomes. In the original analysis: ImmunoSEQ gave junction-only sequences without quality scores, so filtering differed. The protocol was immunoSEQ multiplex PCR, while the TCRdb copy is restricted to in-frame clones and leaves out a portion. V and J calls and clone size are given by that table; D and trimming were obtained from the DNA. The sample lists approximately 2.3 million clones; 85% to 95% were seen once. The CDR3 covers 14 residues. Germline CDR1 reads MGHDK; CDR2 reads SYGVNS. Trimming took off 6 bases at V and 6 bases at J, with 15 bases between the two ends. About this clone itself: Its antigen remains unidentified.

The V gene is TRBV25-1, the J gene TRBJ2-1; D might be TRBD1 (6 bases). The specimen was naive CD4+ T cells from PBMCs. The subset is: CD45RA+ positively selected. The sequence was obtained from a man aged 18 to 35 in good health. Some clones in this sample may be carry-over from other donors' samples. The CDR3 is CASRSGESFNEQFF. The CDR3 DNA reads as TGTGCCAGCAGATCAGGGGAGAGTTTCAATGAGCAGTTCTTC.